A selection of T cell receptor beta chains follows, all from one sample in a study of beta chain features in type 1 diabetes. Clones were sequenced by immunoSEQ multiplex PCR, and TCRdb holds only the in-frame ones, with some missing. In the table there are 35,000 to 50,000 clones, roughly 45% of which are singletons. The specimen was stem cell memory CD4+ T cells from blood. These receptors came from a woman in her 30s in good health. Both conserved end residues are part of each CDR3. Each record gives: D gene, J gene, V gene, clone size, CDR3 protein, CDR3 DNA. The D gene is left open where the match is weak. The size entry is marked missing in some rows and otherwise reads once, few, many or a size class.

D: -; J: TRBJ2-3; V: TRBV7-2; size: few; CDR3: CASSLSTRADTQYF; DNA: TGTGCCAGCAGCTTATCGACGAGGGCAGATACGCAGTATTTT
D: TRBD1; J: TRBJ2-3; V: TRBV23-1; size: -; CDR3: CASSRPQVTGMADTQYF; DNA: TGCGCCAGCAGTCGACCCCAAGTGACAGGGATGGCAGATACGCAGTATTTT
D: TRBD1; J: TRBJ2-7; V: TRBV28; size: few; CDR3: CASRTGTYEQYF; DNA: TGTGCCAGTCGGACAGGGACCTACGAGCAGTACTTC
D: -; J: TRBJ2-7; V: TRBV28; size: -; CDR3: CASGGTRYEQYF; DNA: TGTGCCAGTGGGGGGACCCGGTACGAGCAGTACTTC
D: TRBD2; J: TRBJ2-3; V: TRBV7-8; size: -; CDR3: CASSPGGGTQYF; DNA: TGTGCCAGCAGTCCGGGGGGTGGTACGCAGTATTTT
D: -; J: TRBJ1-6; V: TRBV28; size: -; CDR3: CAITGASYNSPLHF; DNA: TGTGCCATTACAGGAGCCTCCTATAATTCACCCCTCCACTTT
D: -; J: TRBJ2-5; V: TRBV5-8; size: -; CDR3: CASSPSFQETQYF; DNA: TGTGCCAGCAGCCCCTCCTTCCAAGAGACCCAGTACTTC
D: -; J: TRBJ2-1; V: TRBV5-1; size: -; CDR3: CASSLEERAYNEQFF; DNA: TGCGCCAGCAGCTTGGAGGAGCGGGCTTACAATGAGCAGTTCTTC
D: TRBD2; J: TRBJ2-2; V: TRBV29-1; size: few; CDR3: CSVDVAGGGTGELFF; DNA: TGCAGCGTTGACGTAGCGGGAGGAGGGACCGGGGAGCTGTTTTTT
D: TRBD1; J: TRBJ2-3; V: TRBV5-1; size: few; CDR3: CASSLDRGGADTQYF; DNA: TGCGCCAGCAGCCTCGACAGGGGGGGCGCAGATACGCAGTATTTT
D: TRBD1; J: TRBJ2-7; V: TRBV29-1; size: few; CDR3: CSVQPDRDEQYF; DNA: TGCAGCGTTCAGCCGGACAGGGACGAGCAGTACTTC
D: TRBD2; J: TRBJ2-2; V: TRBV6-6; size: -; CDR3: CASRASGVGRTGELFF; DNA: TGTGCCAGCAGAGCTAGCGGAGTGGGGCGGACCGGGGAGCTGTTTTTT
D: TRBD2; J: TRBJ2-3; V: TRBV5-1; size: -; CDR3: CASSLARQLAGVGDTQYF; DNA: TGCGCCAGCAGCTTGGCCAGGCAACTAGCGGGAGTTGGAGATACGCAGTATTTT
D: TRBD2; J: TRBJ2-3; V: TRBV27; size: -; CDR3: CASSPRLAGAGDTQYF; DNA: TGTGCCAGCAGTCCGAGACTAGCGGGAGCGGGAGATACGCAGTATTTT
D: TRBD2; J: TRBJ2-1; V: TRBV11-3; size: few; CDR3: CASSLTTGGGSTHEQFF; DNA: TGTGCCAGCAGCTTAACGACTGGAGGCGGGAGTACCCATGAGCAGTTCTTC
D: -; J: TRBJ2-1; V: TRBV5-1; size: -; CDR3: CASSLTGATYDEQFF; DNA: TGCGCCAGCAGCTTGACAGGTGCCACGTACGATGAGCAGTTCTTC
D: TRBD1; J: TRBJ2-5; V: TRBV7-3; size: few; CDR3: CASSLQGAEETQYF; DNA: TGTGCCAGCAGCTTACAGGGGGCGGAGGAGACCCAGTACTTC
D: TRBD2; J: TRBJ2-2; V: TRBV4-2; size: -; CDR3: CASSPGLAGRDTGELFF; DNA: TGTGCCAGCAGCCCCGGACTAGCGGGACGAGACACCGGGGAGCTGTTTTTT
D: TRBD1; J: TRBJ2-4; V: TRBV27; size: few; CDR3: CASSTYQGDIQYF; DNA: TGTGCCAGCAGCACATATCAGGGGGACATTCAGTACTTC
D: -; J: TRBJ2-5; V: TRBV4-2; size: once; CDR3: CASSLGGQSFQETQYF; DNA: TGTGCCAGCAGCTTGGGGGGACAGAGTTTCCAAGAGACCCAGTACTTC
D: TRBD1; J: TRBJ1-1; V: TRBV18; size: -; CDR3: CASSPSTGPNTEAFF; DNA: TGTGCCAGCTCACCATCGACAGGGCCGAACACTGAAGCTTTCTTT
D: -; J: TRBJ1-5; V: TRBV14; size: -; CDR3: CASSQRTQPSNQPQHF; DNA: TGTGCCAGCAGCCAGAGGACACAACCTAGCAATCAGCCCCAGCATTTT
D: -; J: TRBJ2-6; V: TRBV21-1; size: few; CDR3: CASSKVASGANVLTF; DNA: -
D: TRBD1; J: TRBJ1-2; V: TRBV6-5; size: -; CDR3: CASSAPTGEYGYTF; DNA: TGTGCCAGCAGTGCCCCGACAGGGGAGTATGGCTACACCTTC
D: -; J: TRBJ2-5; V: TRBV5-8; size: -; CDR3: CASSLVRARGETQYF; DNA: TGTGCCAGCAGCTTGGTTCGTGCGCGGGGAGAGACCCAGTACTTC